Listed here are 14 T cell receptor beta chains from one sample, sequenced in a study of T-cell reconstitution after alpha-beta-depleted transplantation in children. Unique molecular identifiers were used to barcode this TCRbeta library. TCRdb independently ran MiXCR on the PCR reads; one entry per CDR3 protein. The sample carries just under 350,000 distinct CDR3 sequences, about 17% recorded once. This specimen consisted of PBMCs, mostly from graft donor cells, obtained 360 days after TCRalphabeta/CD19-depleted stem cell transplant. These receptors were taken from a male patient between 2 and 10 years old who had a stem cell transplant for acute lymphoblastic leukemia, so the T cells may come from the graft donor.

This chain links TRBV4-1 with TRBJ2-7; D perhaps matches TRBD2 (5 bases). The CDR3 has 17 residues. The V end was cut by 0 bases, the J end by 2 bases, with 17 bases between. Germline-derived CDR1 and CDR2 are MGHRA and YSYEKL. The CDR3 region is CASSQESGNGMAYEQYF. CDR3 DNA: TGCGCCAGCAGCCAAGAATCGGGGAACGGGATGGCCTACGAGCAGTACTTC.

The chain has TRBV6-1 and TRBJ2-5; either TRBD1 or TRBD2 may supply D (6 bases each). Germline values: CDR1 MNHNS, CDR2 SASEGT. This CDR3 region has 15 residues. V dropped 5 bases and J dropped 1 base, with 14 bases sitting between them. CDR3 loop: CASSTGAGFQETQYF. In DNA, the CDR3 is TGTGCCAGCAGTACGGGGGCGGGTTTCCAAGAGACCCAGTACTTC.

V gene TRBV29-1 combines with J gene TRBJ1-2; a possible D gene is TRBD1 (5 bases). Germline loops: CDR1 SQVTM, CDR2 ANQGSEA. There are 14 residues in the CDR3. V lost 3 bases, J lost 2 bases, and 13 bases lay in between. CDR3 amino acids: CSVDGGAGNYGYTF. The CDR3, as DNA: TGCAGCGTTGATGGTGGGGCAGGGAACTATGGCTACACCTTC.

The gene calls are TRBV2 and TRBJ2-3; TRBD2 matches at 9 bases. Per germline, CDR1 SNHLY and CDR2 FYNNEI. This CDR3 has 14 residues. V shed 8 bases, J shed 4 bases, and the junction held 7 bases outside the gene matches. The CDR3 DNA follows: TGTGCCAGCGGTAGCGGGAGTCGGGCAGATACGCAGTATTTT. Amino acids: CASGSGSRADTQYF. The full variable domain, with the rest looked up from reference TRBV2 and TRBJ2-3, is EPEVTQTPSHQVTQMGQEVILRCVPISNHLYFYWYRQILGQKVEFLVSFYNNEISEKSEIFDDQFSVERPDGSNFTLKIRSTKLEDSAMYFCASGSGSRADTQYFGPGTRLTVL.

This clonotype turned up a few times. CDR3 in amino acids: CASSYSWASGRAVDEQFF. CDR3 bases: TGTGCCAGCAGTTACTCTTGGGCTAGCGGGAGGGCCGTCGATGAGCAGTTCTTC. V gene TRBV6-5 combines with J gene TRBJ2-1; TRBD2 agrees at 12 bases. Germline V lookup: CDR1 MNHEY, CDR2 SVGAGI. CDR3 length: 18 residues. V lost 0 bases and J lost 8; bases outside the gene matches: 11.

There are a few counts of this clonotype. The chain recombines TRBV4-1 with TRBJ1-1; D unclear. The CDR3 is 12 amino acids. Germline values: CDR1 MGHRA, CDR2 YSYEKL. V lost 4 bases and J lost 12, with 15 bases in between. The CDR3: CASSPEGRRTFF. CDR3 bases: TGCGCCAGCAGCCCCGAGGGCAGGAGAACTTTCTTT.

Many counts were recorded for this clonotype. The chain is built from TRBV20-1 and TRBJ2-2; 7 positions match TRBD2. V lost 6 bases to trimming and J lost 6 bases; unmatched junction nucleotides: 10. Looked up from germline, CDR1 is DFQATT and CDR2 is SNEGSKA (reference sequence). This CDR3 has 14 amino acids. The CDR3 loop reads CSASLPGRAGELFF. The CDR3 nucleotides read TGCAGTGCCTCCCTCCCGGGGAGGGCCGGGGAGCTGTTTTTT.

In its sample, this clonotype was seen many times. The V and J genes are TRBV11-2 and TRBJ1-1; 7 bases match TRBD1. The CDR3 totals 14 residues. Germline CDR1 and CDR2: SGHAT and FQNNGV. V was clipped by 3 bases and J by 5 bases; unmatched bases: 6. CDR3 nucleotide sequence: TGTGCCAGCAGCTTTCAGACAGGGTCGACTGAAGCTTTCTTT. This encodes CASSFQTGSTEAFF.

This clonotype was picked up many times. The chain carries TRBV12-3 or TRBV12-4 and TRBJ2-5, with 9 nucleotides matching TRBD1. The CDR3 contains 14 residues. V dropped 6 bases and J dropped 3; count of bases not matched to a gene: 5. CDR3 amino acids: CASRRRQGEETQYF. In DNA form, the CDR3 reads TGTGCCAGCAGGCGCCGACAGGGGGAAGAGACCCAGTACTTC.

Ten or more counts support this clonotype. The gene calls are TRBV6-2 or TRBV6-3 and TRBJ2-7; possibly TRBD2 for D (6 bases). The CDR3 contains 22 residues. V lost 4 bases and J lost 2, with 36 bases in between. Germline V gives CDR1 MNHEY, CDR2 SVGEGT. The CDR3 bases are TGTGCCAGCAGTTCCCTACTCGGGACTGATGTTAGTGGCGGGAAAGCGACCTACGAGCAGTACTTC. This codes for CASSSLLGTDVSGGKATYEQYF.

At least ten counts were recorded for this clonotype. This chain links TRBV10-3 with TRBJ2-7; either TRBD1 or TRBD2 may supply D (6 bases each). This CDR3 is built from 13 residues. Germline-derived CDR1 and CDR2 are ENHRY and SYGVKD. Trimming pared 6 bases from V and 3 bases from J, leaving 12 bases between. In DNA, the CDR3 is TGTGCCATCAGAGGGGGGAATATCTACGAGCAGTACTTC. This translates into CAIRGGNIYEQYF.

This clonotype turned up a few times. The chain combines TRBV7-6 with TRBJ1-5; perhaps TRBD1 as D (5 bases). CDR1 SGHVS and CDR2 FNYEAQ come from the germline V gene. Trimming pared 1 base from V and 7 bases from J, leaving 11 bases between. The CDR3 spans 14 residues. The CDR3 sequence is CASSLGDWGQPQHF. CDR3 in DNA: TGTGCCAGCAGCTTAGGGGATTGGGGGCAGCCCCAGCATTTT.

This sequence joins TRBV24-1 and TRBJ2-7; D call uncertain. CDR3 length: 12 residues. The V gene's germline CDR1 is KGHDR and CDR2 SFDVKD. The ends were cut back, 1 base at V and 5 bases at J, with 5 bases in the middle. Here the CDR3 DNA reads TGTGCCACCAGTGATTTATATCACGAGCAGTACTTC. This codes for CATSDLYHEQYF.

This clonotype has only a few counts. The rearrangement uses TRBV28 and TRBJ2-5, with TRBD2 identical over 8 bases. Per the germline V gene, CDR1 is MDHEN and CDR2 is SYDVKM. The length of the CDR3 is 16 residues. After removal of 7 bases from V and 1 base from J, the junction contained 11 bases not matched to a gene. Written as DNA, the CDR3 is TGTGCCAGCAACCCGGTGCATAGCGGGATCCAAGAGACCCAGTACTTC. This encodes CASNPVHSGIQETQYF.